Each of the 18 T cell receptor beta chains below was sequenced from the same sample in a study of T cell clonotyping in hematopoietic cell transplantation. As for time point: recipient sample about 28 days before transplant, after cytoreduction. Using immunoSEQ multiplex PCR, the repertoire was profiled, and TCRdb retains in-frame clones only, with some absent. The sample lists approximately 41,000 clones; 85% were seen once. The sequences come from peripheral blood mononuclear cells, collected before stem cell transplant. The source is a man in his 60s with acute myeloid leukemia. Some clones in this sample may be carry-over from other donors' samples.

The rearrangement joins TRBV5-6 to TRBJ2-2; 9 bases align to TRBD1. Germline lookup yields CDR1 SGHDT and CDR2 YYEEEE. V gave up 0 bases and J gave up 3 bases; unmatched junction bases: 3. This CDR3 is 16 amino acids long. The CDR3 spells CASSLGDRVDTGELFF. The CDR3 DNA sequence: TGTGCCAGCAGCTTGGGGGACAGGGTGGACACCGGGGAGCTGTTTTTT. The full variable domain, with the rest looked up from reference TRBV5-6 and TRBJ2-2, is DAGVTQSPTHLIKTRGQQVTLRCSPKSGHDTVSWYQQALGQGPQFIFQYYEEEERQRGNFPDRFSGHQFPNYSSELNVNALLLGDSALYLCASSLGDRVDTGELFFGEGSRLTVL.

The genes are TRBV23-1 and TRBJ2-7, with D tentatively TRBD1 or TRBD2 (6 bases each). TRBV23-1 is an ORF for which the function is uncertain. The CDR3 runs 15 residues. Trimming took off 3 bases at V and 5 bases at J, with 17 bases between the two ends. In DNA, the CDR3 is TGCGCCAGCAGTCAGCGGGGCAGGGGAGCCCACGAGCAGTACTTC. Its protein product is CASSQRGRGAHEQYF.

This chain links TRBV7-3 with TRBJ2-3, with 12 nucleotides matching TRBD1. Germline V gene lookup returns CDR1 SGHTA and CDR2 FQGTGA. There are 17 residues in the CDR3. Trimming cost V 5 bases and J 6 bases; bases outside gene matches: 12. In DNA, the CDR3 is TGTGCCAGCAGCGAACTACCGGGACAGGGGGCGAGGGATACGCAGTATTTT. As protein: CASSELPGQGARDTQYF.

The chain is built from TRBV27 and TRBJ2-7; D is undetermined. The CDR3 contains 14 residues. Trimming removed 2 bases from V and 0 bases from J, with 8 bases in between. Per the germline V gene, CDR1 is MNHEY and CDR2 is SMNVEV (reference sequence). CDR3 nucleotide sequence: TGTGCCAGCAGTTTAAGGCTGAGCTCCTACGAGCAGTACTTC. As protein: CASSLRLSSYEQYF.

This clone was counted a single time. V usage is TRBV7-9 and J usage is TRBJ2-5; TRBD1 aligns across 10 bases. This CDR3 has 16 amino acids. Germline CDR1 SEHNR, CDR2 FQNEAQ (reference sequence). V was clipped by 3 bases and J by 1 base; unmatched bases: 5. CDR3: CASSFPGTGVQETQYF. The CDR3 DNA is TGTGCCAGCAGCTTCCCCGGGACAGGGGTCCAAGAGACCCAGTACTTC.

The genes are TRBV9 and TRBJ1-4; D is ambiguous. This CDR3 has 13 amino acids. Germline lookup yields CDR1 SGDLS and CDR2 YYNGEE. Trimming cost V 3 bases and J 10 bases, with 13 bases left between them. The CDR3 DNA is TGTGCCAGCAGCGCGGGAGGACTGGGAAAACTGTTTTTT. Protein product: CASSAGGLGKLFF.

The chain's CDR3 is CASSSSTGTEETQYF. CDR3 coding DNA: TGTGCCAGCAGTTCCTCCACCGGGACAGAAGAGACCCAGTACTTC. V usage is TRBV2 and J usage is TRBJ2-5; 7 nucleotides align to TRBD1. Germline V gene data show CDR1 as SNHLY and CDR2 as FYNNEI. The CDR3 is 15 amino acids. With V trimmed by 5 bases and J by 3 bases, 9 bases remained unmatched.

This chain joins TRBV2 and TRBJ1-5, with a weak D call TRBD1 (5 bases). Trimming pared 6 bases from V and 7 bases from J, leaving 16 bases between. Germline CDR1 reads SNHLY; CDR2 reads FYNNEI. The CDR3 length is 14 residues. CDR3 residues: CASRSYGDGQPQHF. CDR3 coding DNA: TGTGCCAGCAGGTCGTATGGGGACGGGCAGCCCCAGCATTTT. The complete variable domain, with remaining parts taken from reference TRBV2 and TRBJ1-5, reads EPEVTQTPSHQVTQMGQEVILRCVPISNHLYFYWYRQILGQKVEFLVSFYNNEISEKSEIFDDQFSVERPDGSNFTLKIRSTKLEDSAMYFCASRSYGDGQPQHFGDGTRLSIL.

The chain is built from TRBV25-1 and TRBJ1-1; possibly TRBD1 for D (6 bases). This CDR3 comprises 16 residues. Trimming cost V 2 bases and J 5 bases, with 18 bases left between them. The germline gives CDR1 MGHDK, CDR2 SYGVNS. The CDR3 region has the DNA TGTGCCAGCAGTGAAAACCCGGGGGCGCTGGGGACTGAAGCTTTCTTT. It codes for CASSENPGALGTEAFF.

The chain employs TRBV6-5 and TRBJ2-5; 9 nucleotides match TRBD1. V gave up 0 bases and J gave up 3 bases; unmatched junction bases: 2. Germline V gives CDR1 MNHEY, CDR2 SVGAGI. The CDR3 consists of 15 residues. The CDR3 protein is CASSYSDRGEETQYF. The CDR3 bases are TGTGCCAGCAGTTACTCGGACAGGGGAGAAGAGACCCAGTACTTC.

This chain links TRBV28 with TRBJ2-5; 11 bases are shared with TRBD2. With the DNA end fitting TRBJ2-7 better, the J assignment may be wrong. The CDR3 totals 15 residues. From germline, CDR1 is MDHEN and CDR2 SYDVKM. CDR3 amino acids: CASSQLAGDTYEQYF. The CDR3 DNA reads as TGTGCCAGCAGCCAACTAGCGGGGGACACCTACGAGCAGTACTTC.

V gene TRBV7-2 combines with J gene TRBJ1-2; possible D gene TRBD1, 5 bases. V was clipped by 5 bases and J by 6 bases, with 22 bases between them. Germline V gives CDR1 SGHTA, CDR2 FQGNSA. There are 16 residues in the CDR3. The CDR3 spells CASSPLPGTRVDGYTF. CDR3 DNA sequence: TGTGCCAGCAGCCCCCTCCCGGGGACGAGGGTCGATGGCTACACCTTC.

The chain links TRBV5-4 to TRBJ2-3; the D gene is possibly TRBD1 (6 bases). V was cut by 9 bases and J by 2 bases, with 13 bases left in between. The CDR3 is 13 residues long. In germline, CDR1 is SGHNT, CDR2 YYREEE (reference sequence). In nucleotides, the CDR3 is TGTGCCATTCAGGGGCGCCCCACAGATACGCAGTATTTT. This codes for CAIQGRPTDTQYF.

The chain recombines TRBV7-2 with TRBJ2-1; a weak D match, TRBD2 (6 bases). V shed 5 bases and J shed 8 bases, with 13 bases lying between them. This CDR3 contains 13 residues. The germline gives CDR1 SGHTA, CDR2 FQGNSA. CDR3 residues: CASSPRGGDEQFF. In nucleotides, the CDR3 is TGTGCCAGCAGCCCACGAGGAGGGGATGAGCAGTTCTTC.

The chain couples TRBV19 to TRBJ1-5; a weak D match, TRBD1 (6 bases). V shed 3 bases and J shed 0 bases, with 18 bases lying between them. This CDR3 is 18 amino acids long. CDR1 LNHDA and CDR2 SQIVND come from the germline V gene (reference sequence). The CDR3 is CASSMAPIQGYSNQPQHF. The DNA of the CDR3 is TGTGCCAGTAGTATGGCCCCCATACAGGGCTATAGCAATCAGCCCCAGCATTTT.

The V gene is TRBV19, the J gene TRBJ2-7; D remains ambiguous. Trimming took 3 bases from V and 2 from J, leaving 8 bases between them. The CDR3 spans 13 residues. Germline assignment: CDR1 LNHDA and CDR2 SQIVND (reference sequence). This CDR3 is CASSMGAAYEQYF. Here the CDR3 DNA reads TGTGCCAGTAGTATGGGCGCAGCCTACGAGCAGTACTTC.

This clone was recorded once. The chain uses TRBV28 and TRBJ2-3; D is unresolved. V lost 7 bases to trimming and J lost 2 bases, with 13 bases between them. CDR1 is MDHEN and CDR2 is SYDVKM in the germline V gene. The CDR3 loop spans 14 amino acids. The DNA of the CDR3 is TGTGCCAGCACCGATGGGATCAACACAGATACGCAGTATTTT. This sequence encodes CASTDGINTDTQYF. Using reference TRBV28 and TRBJ2-3 for the parts outside the CDR3, the full variable domain is DVKVTQSSRYLVKRTGEKVFLECVQDMDHENMFWYRQDPGLGLRLIYFSYDVKMKEKGDIPEGYSVSREKKERFSLILESASTNQTSMYLCASTDGINTDTQYFGPGTRLTVL.

The V and J genes are TRBV11-2 and TRBJ1-5; TRBD1 is a possible D gene (5 bases). V was trimmed by 5 bases and J by 6 bases, leaving 11 bases between them. This CDR3 region has 13 residues. Germline loops: CDR1 SGHAT, CDR2 FQNNGV. The CDR3 is CASSQDQGQPQHF. In DNA form, the CDR3 reads TGTGCCAGCAGCCAAGACCAGGGTCAGCCCCAGCATTTT.